A selection of T cell receptor beta chains follows, all from one sample in a study of spatial heterogeneity in lung cancer. TCRdb called the 5' RACE reads again in MiXCR, with one record for every CDR3 protein. The sample has some 70,000 distinct CDR3 sequences; approximately 12% are singletons. The sequencing used PBMCs, collected at surgery. The receptor set was obtained from a male donor with early-stage non-small cell lung cancer. Both conserved end residues are part of each CDR3. Fields, in order: clone size, J gene, D gene, V gene, CDR3 DNA, CDR3 protein. D genes are given only for firm matches. Clone size is shown for a subset of rows, as once, few, many or a class of expanded clone.

clone_size: many
j_call: TRBJ1-2
d_call: NA
v_call: TRBV5-1
cdr3_nt: TGCGCCAGCAGCTTGGAGCAGAACTATGGCTACACCTTC
cdr3_aa: CASSLEQNYGYTF

clone_size: NA
j_call: TRBJ1-5
d_call: NA
v_call: TRBV4-1
cdr3_nt: TGCGCCAGCAGCCAAGATTGGGCAGGGGATGTGGGGAACAATCAGCCCCAGCATTTT
cdr3_aa: CASSQDWAGDVGNNQPQHF

clone_size: few
j_call: TRBJ2-1
d_call: NA
v_call: TRBV12-3/TRBV12-4
cdr3_nt: TGTGCCAGCAGGTTTAGTCGTGCGCAGTTCTTC
cdr3_aa: CASRFSRAQFF

clone_size: NA
j_call: TRBJ1-4
d_call: NA
v_call: TRBV30
cdr3_nt: TGTGCCTGGAGCAAACTAAGATTGACTAATGAAAAACTGTTTTTT
cdr3_aa: CAWSKLRLTNEKLFF

clone_size: NA
j_call: TRBJ2-7
d_call: NA
v_call: TRBV6-1
cdr3_nt: TGTGCCAGCAGTGTAACTGAGGGGTACGAGCAGTACTTC
cdr3_aa: CASSVTEGYEQYF

clone_size: many
j_call: TRBJ1-5
d_call: TRBD1
v_call: TRBV7-2
cdr3_nt: TGTGCCAGCAGGTCCGGGACAGGGGCGCAGCCCCAGCATTTT
cdr3_aa: CASRSGTGAQPQHF

clone_size: NA
j_call: TRBJ2-5
d_call: NA
v_call: TRBV4-3
cdr3_nt: TGCGCCAGCAGCCAAGATAATTGGGCAGGCGAAGAGACCCAGTACTTC
cdr3_aa: CASSQDNWAGEETQYF

clone_size: NA
j_call: TRBJ2-1
d_call: NA
v_call: TRBV7-2
cdr3_nt: TGTGCCAGCAGCGAAGGGGGATTCGAGCAGTTCTTC
cdr3_aa: CASSEGGFEQFF

clone_size: few
j_call: TRBJ1-1
d_call: NA
v_call: TRBV5-1
cdr3_nt: TGCGCCAGCAGCTTGTCCAACACGAACACTGAAGCTTTCTTT
cdr3_aa: CASSLSNTNTEAFF

clone_size: NA
j_call: TRBJ2-7
d_call: NA
v_call: TRBV6-2/TRBV6-3
cdr3_nt: TGTGCCAGCAAGGCCCGGGGGTACGAGCAGTACTTC
cdr3_aa: CASKARGYEQYF

clone_size: NA
j_call: TRBJ1-2
d_call: NA
v_call: TRBV5-1
cdr3_nt: TGCGCCAGCAGCCCCGACGGACATGGCTACACCTTC
cdr3_aa: CASSPDGHGYTF

clone_size: few
j_call: TRBJ2-2
d_call: NA
v_call: TRBV6-5
cdr3_nt: TGTGCCAGCAGTTACACACAGGGAGCCGGGGAGCTGTTTTTT
cdr3_aa: CASSYTQGAGELFF

clone_size: few
j_call: TRBJ2-2
d_call: NA
v_call: TRBV7-8
cdr3_nt: TGTGCCAGCAGGTTCGACAGTTACGGGGAGCTGTTTTTT
cdr3_aa: CASRFDSYGELFF

clone_size: few
j_call: TRBJ1-2
d_call: NA
v_call: TRBV20-1
cdr3_nt: TGCAGTGCTAGAGATCGAAGGGGCGCCAACTATGGCTACACCTTC
cdr3_aa: CSARDRRGANYGYTF

clone_size: many
j_call: TRBJ1-2
d_call: NA
v_call: TRBV6-2/TRBV6-3
cdr3_nt: TGTGCCAGCAGTTCCGCAGGGGACTATGGCTACACCTTC
cdr3_aa: CASSSAGDYGYTF

clone_size: many
j_call: TRBJ2-3
d_call: TRBD2
v_call: TRBV2
cdr3_nt: TGTGCTTCAGCTCTAGCGGGAGTCACAGATACGCAGTATTTT
cdr3_aa: CASALAGVTDTQYF

clone_size: many
j_call: TRBJ2-1
d_call: TRBD2
v_call: TRBV20-1
cdr3_nt: TGCAGTGCGACCAGCGGGAGATCGGGCAATGAGCAGTTCTTC
cdr3_aa: CSATSGRSGNEQFF

clone_size: NA
j_call: TRBJ1-5
d_call: NA
v_call: TRBV6-1
cdr3_nt: TGTGCCAGCAGATCGACAGTAGGGAATCAGCCCCAGCATTTT
cdr3_aa: CASRSTVGNQPQHF

clone_size: many
j_call: TRBJ2-1
d_call: TRBD2
v_call: TRBV10-3
cdr3_nt: TGTGCCATCAGTGAGGTCGGCGGGACTAGCGGGAGGTCCGGGCAAATTGAGCAGTTCTTC
cdr3_aa: CAISEVGGTSGRSGQIEQFF

clone_size: few
j_call: TRBJ1-6
d_call: TRBD1
v_call: TRBV10-3
cdr3_nt: TGTGCCATCAGAAGGACAGGGGATCGGTCACCCCTCCACTTT
cdr3_aa: CAIRRTGDRSPLHF

clone_size: few
j_call: TRBJ1-2
d_call: NA
v_call: TRBV20-1
cdr3_nt: TGCAGTGCCCCTTCAGACAGATTCTATGGCTACACCTTC
cdr3_aa: CSAPSDRFYGYTF

clone_size: NA
j_call: TRBJ2-2
d_call: TRBD1
v_call: TRBV5-1
cdr3_nt: TGCGCCAGCAGCTTCCAGGGGGCCGGGGAGCTGTTTTTT
cdr3_aa: CASSFQGAGELFF

clone_size: NA
j_call: TRBJ2-2
d_call: TRBD2
v_call: TRBV7-9
cdr3_nt: TGTGCCAGCAGACACCCAGCGGGAGAGGAGAACACCGGGGAGCTGTTTTTT
cdr3_aa: CASRHPAGEENTGELFF

clone_size: many
j_call: TRBJ2-1
d_call: NA
v_call: TRBV30
cdr3_nt: TGTGCCTGGAGTGTATTCGCTGGCGAGCAGTTCTTC
cdr3_aa: CAWSVFAGEQFF

clone_size: NA
j_call: TRBJ2-1
d_call: TRBD2
v_call: TRBV3-1
cdr3_nt: TGTGCCAGCAGCCCCGAGGGACTAGCGGCCTACAATGAGCAGTTCTTC
cdr3_aa: CASSPEGLAAYNEQFF

clone_size: NA
j_call: TRBJ2-3
d_call: NA
v_call: TRBV5-4
cdr3_nt: TGTGCCAGCAGCTTGGAGGGATCAGATACGCAGTATTTT
cdr3_aa: CASSLEGSDTQYF

clone_size: few
j_call: TRBJ2-7
d_call: NA
v_call: TRBV12-3/TRBV12-4
cdr3_nt: TGTGCCAGCAGTTTCCACGAGCAGTACTTC
cdr3_aa: CASSFHEQYF

clone_size: many
j_call: TRBJ1-2
d_call: NA
v_call: TRBV5-8
cdr3_nt: TGTGCCAGCAGCTTTGGGGAAAACTATGGCTACACCTTC
cdr3_aa: CASSFGENYGYTF

clone_size: few
j_call: TRBJ1-1
d_call: NA
v_call: TRBV12-3/TRBV12-4
cdr3_nt: TGTGCCAGCAGTTTGCGCGGCTCCTCCACTGAAGCTTTCTTT
cdr3_aa: CASSLRGSSTEAFF